This T cell receptor (beta chain) originates from a study of blood T cell repertoires in COVID-19. Germline CDR1 is SQVTM and CDR2 is ANQGSEA. The length of the CDR3 is 13 residues. The V and J ends lost 3 bases and 5 bases respectively, with 13 bases between them. Data came from immunoSEQ multiplex PCR; TCRdb stores just in-frame clones and leaves some out. The sample gives about 370,000 clones, more than 80% of which show up once; around 3% is in the top ten. Input material: peripheral blood. The sequence derives from a woman in her twenties or thirties with COVID-19, enrolled during active disease. The chain has TRBV29-1 and TRBJ1-2; D possibly corresponds to TRBD1 (6 bases). In DNA, the CDR3 is TGCAGCGTTGACTCAGGGGCTGAATATGGCTACACCTTC. Translating it yields CSVDSGAEYGYTF.